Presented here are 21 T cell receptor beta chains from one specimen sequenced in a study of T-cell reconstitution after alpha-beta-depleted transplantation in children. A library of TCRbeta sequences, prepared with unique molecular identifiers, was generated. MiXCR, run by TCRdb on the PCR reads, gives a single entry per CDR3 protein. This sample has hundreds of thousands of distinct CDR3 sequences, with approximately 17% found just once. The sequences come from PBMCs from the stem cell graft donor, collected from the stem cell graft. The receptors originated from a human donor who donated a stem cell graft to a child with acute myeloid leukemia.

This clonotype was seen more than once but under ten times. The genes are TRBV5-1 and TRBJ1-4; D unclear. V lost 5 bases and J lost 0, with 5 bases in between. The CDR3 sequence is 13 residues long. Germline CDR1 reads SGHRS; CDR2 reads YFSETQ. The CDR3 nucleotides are TGCGCCAGCAGACATGCAACTAATGAAAAACTGTTTTTT. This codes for CASRHATNEKLFF.

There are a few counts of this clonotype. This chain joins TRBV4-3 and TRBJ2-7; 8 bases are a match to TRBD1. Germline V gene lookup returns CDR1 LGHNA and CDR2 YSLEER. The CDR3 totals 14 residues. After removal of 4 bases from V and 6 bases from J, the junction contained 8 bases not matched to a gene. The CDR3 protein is CASSLRTGSGEQYF. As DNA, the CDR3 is TGCGCCAGCAGCCTCCGGACAGGGTCGGGCGAGCAGTACTTC.

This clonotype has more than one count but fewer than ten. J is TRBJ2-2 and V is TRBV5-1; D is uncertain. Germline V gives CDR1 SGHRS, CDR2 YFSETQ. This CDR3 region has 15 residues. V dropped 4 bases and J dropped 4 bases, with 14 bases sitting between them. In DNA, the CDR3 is TGCGCCAGCAGCCCACTGTCGGTGACCACCGGGGAGCTGTTTTTT. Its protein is CASSPLSVTTGELFF.

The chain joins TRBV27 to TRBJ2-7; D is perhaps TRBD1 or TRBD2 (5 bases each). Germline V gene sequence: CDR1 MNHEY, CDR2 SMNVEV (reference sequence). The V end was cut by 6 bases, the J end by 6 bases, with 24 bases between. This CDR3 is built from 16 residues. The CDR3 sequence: CASRPPFEGRVGEQYF. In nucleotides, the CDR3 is TGTGCCAGCAGACCTCCTTTCGAGGGCAGGGTCGGCGAGCAGTACTTC.

The CDR3 DNA is TGTGCCAGCAGCCAAGATTCAGGGTTCACTGAAGCTTTCTTT. This sequence encodes CASSQDSGFTEAFF. The genes are TRBV4-2 and TRBJ1-1; a possible D gene is TRBD1 (5 bases). Germline V gene data show CDR1 as LGHNA and CDR2 as YNFKEQ. The CDR3 sequence is 14 residues long. V was clipped by 0 bases and J by 4 bases, with 9 bases between them.

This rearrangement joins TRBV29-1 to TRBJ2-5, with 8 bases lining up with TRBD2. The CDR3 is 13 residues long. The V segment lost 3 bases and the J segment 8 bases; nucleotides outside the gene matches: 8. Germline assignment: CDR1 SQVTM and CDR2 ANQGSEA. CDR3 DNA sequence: TGCAGCGTTGATAGAACCGGGACTAGTACCCAGTACTTC. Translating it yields CSVDRTGTSTQYF.

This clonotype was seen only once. The CDR3 sequence: CASTLPLDTEDLGTQYF. The CDR3 DNA follows: TGTGCCAGCACCCTCCCTCTGGACACCGAAGATCTCGGGACCCAGTACTTC. The V and J genes are TRBV6-2 or TRBV6-3 and TRBJ2-5, with D possibly matching TRBD1 (5 bases). The CDR3 totals 17 residues. V was shortened by 7 bases and J by 7 bases, with 28 bases between the two germline ends. Germline values: CDR1 MNHEY, CDR2 SVGEGT.

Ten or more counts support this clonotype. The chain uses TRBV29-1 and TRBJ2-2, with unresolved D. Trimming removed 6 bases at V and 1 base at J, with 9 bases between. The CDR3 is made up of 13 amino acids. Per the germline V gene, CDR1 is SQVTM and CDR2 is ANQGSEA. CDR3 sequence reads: CSVVTENTGELFF. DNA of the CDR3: TGCAGCGTGGTTACAGAGAACACCGGGGAGCTGTTTTTT.

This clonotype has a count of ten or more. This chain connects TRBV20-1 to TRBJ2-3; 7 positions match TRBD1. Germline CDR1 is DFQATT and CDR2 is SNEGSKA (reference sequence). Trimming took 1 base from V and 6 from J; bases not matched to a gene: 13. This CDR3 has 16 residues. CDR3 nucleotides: TGCAGTGCTAGAGCCCTCGACAGGGCCACAGTGGATACGCAGTATTTT. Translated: CSARALDRATVDTQYF.

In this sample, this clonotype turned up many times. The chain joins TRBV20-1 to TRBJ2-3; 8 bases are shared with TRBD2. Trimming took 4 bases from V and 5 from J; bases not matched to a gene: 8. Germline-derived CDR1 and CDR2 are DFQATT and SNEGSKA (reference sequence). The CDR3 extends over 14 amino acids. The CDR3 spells CSAIRQLAGDTQYF. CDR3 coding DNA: TGCAGTGCTATAAGGCAGCTAGCGGGAGATACGCAGTATTTT.

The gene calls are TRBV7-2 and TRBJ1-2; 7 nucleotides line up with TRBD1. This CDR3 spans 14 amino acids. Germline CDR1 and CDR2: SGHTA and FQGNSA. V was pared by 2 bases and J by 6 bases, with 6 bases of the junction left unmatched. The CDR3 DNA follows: TGTGCCAGCAGCTTATATGAGGGGGCCGATGGCTACACCTTC. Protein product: CASSLYEGADGYTF.

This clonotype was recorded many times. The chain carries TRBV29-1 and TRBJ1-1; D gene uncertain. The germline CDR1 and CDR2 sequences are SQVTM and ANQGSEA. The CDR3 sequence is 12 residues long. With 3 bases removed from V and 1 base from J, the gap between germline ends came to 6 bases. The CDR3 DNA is TGCAGCGTTGACAGGACGAACACTGAAGCTTTCTTT. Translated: CSVDRTNTEAFF.

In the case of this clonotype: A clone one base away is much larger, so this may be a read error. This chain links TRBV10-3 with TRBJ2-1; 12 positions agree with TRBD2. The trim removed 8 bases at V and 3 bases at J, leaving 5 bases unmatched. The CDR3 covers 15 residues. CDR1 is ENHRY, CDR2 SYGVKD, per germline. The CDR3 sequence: CAIGLAGSCYNEQFF. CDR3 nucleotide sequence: TGTGCCATCGGACTAGCGGGGAGCTGCTACAATGAGCAGTTCTTC.

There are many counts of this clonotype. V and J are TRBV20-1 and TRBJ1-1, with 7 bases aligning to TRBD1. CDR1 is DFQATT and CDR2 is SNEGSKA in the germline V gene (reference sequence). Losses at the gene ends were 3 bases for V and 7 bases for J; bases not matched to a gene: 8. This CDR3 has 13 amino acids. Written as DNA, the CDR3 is TGCAGTGCTAGTCCTACAGGGGAGGGTGAAGCTTTCTTT. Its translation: CSASPTGEGEAFF.

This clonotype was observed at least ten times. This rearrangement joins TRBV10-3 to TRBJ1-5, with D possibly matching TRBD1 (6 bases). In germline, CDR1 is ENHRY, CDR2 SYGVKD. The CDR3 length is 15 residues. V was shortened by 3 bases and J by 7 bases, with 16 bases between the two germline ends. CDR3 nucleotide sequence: TGTGCCATCAGTGATCAAGGGGGGGTTGGGCAGCCCCAGCATTTT. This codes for CAISDQGGVGQPQHF.

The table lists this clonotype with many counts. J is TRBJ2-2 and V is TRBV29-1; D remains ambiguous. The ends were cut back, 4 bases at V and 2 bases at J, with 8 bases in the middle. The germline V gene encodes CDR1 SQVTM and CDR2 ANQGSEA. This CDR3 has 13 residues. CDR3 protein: CSVGAENTGELFF. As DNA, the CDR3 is TGCAGCGTTGGGGCAGAAAACACCGGGGAGCTGTTTTTT.

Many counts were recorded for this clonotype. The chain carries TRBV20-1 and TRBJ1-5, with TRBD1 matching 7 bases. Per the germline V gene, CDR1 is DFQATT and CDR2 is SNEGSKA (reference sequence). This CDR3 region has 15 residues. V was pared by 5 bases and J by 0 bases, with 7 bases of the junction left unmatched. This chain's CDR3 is CSAYPGGSSNQPQHF. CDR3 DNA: TGCAGTGCTTACCCAGGGGGAAGTAGCAATCAGCCCCAGCATTTT.

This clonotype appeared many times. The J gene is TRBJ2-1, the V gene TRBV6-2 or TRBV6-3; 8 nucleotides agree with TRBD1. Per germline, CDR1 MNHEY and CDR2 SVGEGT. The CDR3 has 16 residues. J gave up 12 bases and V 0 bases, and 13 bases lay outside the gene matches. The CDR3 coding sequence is TGTGCCAGCAGTTACTCGCAGGGGGCCGGACAATGGGGGCAGTTCTTC. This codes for CASSYSQGAGQWGQFF.

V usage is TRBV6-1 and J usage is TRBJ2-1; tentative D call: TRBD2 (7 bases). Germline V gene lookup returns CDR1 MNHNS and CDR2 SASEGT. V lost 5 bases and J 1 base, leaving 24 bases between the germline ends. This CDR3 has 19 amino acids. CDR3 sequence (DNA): TGTGCCAGCAGTCCACAAAAAGGGGGAGGGTTTGGGTCCTACAATGAGCAGTTCTTC. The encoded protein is CASSPQKGGGFGSYNEQFF.

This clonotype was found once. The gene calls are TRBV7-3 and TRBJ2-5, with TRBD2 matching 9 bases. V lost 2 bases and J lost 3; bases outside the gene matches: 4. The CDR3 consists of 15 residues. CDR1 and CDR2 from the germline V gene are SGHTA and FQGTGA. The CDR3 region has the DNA TGTGCCAGCAGCTTACTTAGCGGGGGAGAAGAGACCCAGTACTTC. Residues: CASSLLSGGEETQYF.

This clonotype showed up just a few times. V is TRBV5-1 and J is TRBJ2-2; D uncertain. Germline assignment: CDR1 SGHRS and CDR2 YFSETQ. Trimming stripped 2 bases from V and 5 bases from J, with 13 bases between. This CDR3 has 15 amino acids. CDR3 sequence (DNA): TGCGCCAGCAGCTTCAGTGTGGAAGGGACCGGGGAGCTGTTTTTT. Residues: CASSFSVEGTGELFF.